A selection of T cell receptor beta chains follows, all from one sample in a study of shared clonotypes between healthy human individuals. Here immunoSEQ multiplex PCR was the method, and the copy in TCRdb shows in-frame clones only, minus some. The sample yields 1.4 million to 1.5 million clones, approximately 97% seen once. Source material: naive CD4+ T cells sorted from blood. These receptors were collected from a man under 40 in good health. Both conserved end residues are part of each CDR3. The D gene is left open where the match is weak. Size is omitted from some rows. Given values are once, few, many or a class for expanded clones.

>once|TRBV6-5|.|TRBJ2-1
TGTGCCAGCAGTTACTCTCGGGGCACCTACAATGAGCAGTTCTTC
CASSYSRGTYNEQFF
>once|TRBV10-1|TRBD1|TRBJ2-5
TGCGCCAGCAGTGATCTCAGGGGGCAACGCCAAGAGACCCAGTACTTC
CASSDLRGQRQETQYF
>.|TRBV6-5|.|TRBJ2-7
TGTGCCAGCAGTTACTTTTCCGGGAATTCCTACGAGCAGTACTTC
CASSYFSGNSYEQYF
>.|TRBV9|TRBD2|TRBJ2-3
TGTGCCAGCAGCGTAGGACCAGCGGGAGGGGAAGATACGCAGTATTTT
CASSVGPAGGEDTQYF
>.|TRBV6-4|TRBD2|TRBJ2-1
TGTGCCAGCAGTGAAATGACTAGCGCGAATGAGCAGTTCTTC
CASSEMTSANEQFF
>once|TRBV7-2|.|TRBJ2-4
TGTGCCAGCAGCTTGCTTCTTGTGACAACAGCCAAAAACATTCAGTACTTC
CASSLLLVTTAKNIQYF
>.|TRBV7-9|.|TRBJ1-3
TGTGCCAGCAGCTCAAGGGGGGGCTCTGGAAACACCATATATTTT
CASSSRGGSGNTIYF
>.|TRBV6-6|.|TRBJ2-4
TGTGCCAGCAGTTCCCGATTCATAGCCAAAAACATTCAGTACTTC
CASSSRFIAKNIQYF
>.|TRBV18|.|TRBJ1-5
TGTGCCAGCTCACCACGGCCTGGGGCAGGGCACAATCAGCCCCAGCATTTT
CASSPRPGAGHNQPQHF
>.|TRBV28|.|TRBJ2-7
TGTGCCAGCAACGGCCCCAAAAAAGGATCCTACGAGCAGTACTTC
CASNGPKKGSYEQYF
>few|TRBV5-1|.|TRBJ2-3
TGCGCCAGCAGCTTGGACACAGATACGCAGTATTTT
CASSLDTDTQYF
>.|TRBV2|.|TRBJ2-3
TGTGCCAGCAGTGAAGCGCTTCATCCGGAGAATACGCAGTATTTT
CASSEALHPENTQYF
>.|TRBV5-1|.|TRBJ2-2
TGCGCCAGCAGCTTGGGAGCTGGGGCCGCGAACACCGGGGAGCTGTTTTTT
CASSLGAGAANTGELFF
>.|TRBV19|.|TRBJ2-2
TGTGCCAGTAGCCTCACGCGGAGAACCGGGGAGCTGTTTTTT
CASSLTRRTGELFF
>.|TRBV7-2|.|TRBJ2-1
TGTGCCAGCAGCCCCCCCACTAGGCCGCAGGAGTTCTTC
CASSPPTRPQEFF
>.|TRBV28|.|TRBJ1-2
TGTGCCAGCAGTCGGCAGGGGACTACCTATGGCTACACCTTC
CASSRQGTTYGYTF
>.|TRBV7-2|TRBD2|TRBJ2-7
TGTGCCAGCAGCTACGTACGATCGGGACTAGGGGCCTACGAGCAGTACTTC
CASSYVRSGLGAYEQYF
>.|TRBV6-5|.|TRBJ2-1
TGTGCCAGCAGCTCAAAATTAAAGGACAATGAGCAGTTCTTC
CASSSKLKDNEQFF
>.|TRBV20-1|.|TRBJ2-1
TGCAGTGGAGGGGACAATGAGCAGTTCTTC
CSGGDNEQFF
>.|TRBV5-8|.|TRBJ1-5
TGTGCCAGCGGTCGCTTGGGCAATCAGCCCCAGCATTTT
CASGRLGNQPQHF
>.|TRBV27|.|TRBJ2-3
TGTGCCAGCAGTTTATGGGCAGGGGTAGATACGCAGTATTTT
CASSLWAGVDTQYF
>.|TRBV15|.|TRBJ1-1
TGTGCCACCAGCAGAGATCACGGGGGCACTGAAGCTTTCTTT
CATSRDHGGTEAFF
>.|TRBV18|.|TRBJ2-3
TGTGCCAGCTCACCACTAGACAGATCCGATACGCAGTATTTT
CASSPLDRSDTQYF
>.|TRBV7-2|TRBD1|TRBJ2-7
TGTGCCAGCAGCCCGACGTCCAGGGGGCTCTATGAGCAGTACTTC
CASSPTSRGLYEQYF